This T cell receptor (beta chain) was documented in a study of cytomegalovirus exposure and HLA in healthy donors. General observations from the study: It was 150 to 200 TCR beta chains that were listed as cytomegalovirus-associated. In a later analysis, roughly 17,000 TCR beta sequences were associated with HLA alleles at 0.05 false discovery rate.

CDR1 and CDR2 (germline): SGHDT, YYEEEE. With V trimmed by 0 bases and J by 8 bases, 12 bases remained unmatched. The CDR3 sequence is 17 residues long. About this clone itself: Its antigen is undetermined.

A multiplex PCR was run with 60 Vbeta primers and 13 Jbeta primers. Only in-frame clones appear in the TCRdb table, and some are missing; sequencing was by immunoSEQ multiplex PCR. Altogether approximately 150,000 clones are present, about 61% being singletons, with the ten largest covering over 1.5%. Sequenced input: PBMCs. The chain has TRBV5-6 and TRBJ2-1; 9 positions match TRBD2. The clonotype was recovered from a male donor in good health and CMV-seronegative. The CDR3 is CASSLGPGTSLTDEQFF. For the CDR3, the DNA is TGTGCCAGCAGCTTGGGCCCCGGGACTAGCCTCACGGATGAGCAGTTCTTC.